This T cell receptor beta chain was sequenced during a study of response to subunit inactivated influenza vaccine. Study-wide findings and caveats: There was a suggestion from the authors that each seasonal influenza vaccination recruits few new T cells.

CDR1 is MDHEN, CDR2 SYDVKM, per germline. The germline V and J ends were trimmed by 4 bases and 3 bases, with 13 bases remaining between them. This CDR3 has 15 residues. TCRdb recomputed calls from the RT-PCR reads with MiXCR, one row per CDR3 protein. This repertoire shows 590,000 or so distinct CDR3 sequences, 14% found once; its top ten account for roughly 7.6%. This clonotype turned up a few times. The antigen is not known. The source material was PBMCs from blood, sampled approximately 15 days before vaccination. This receptor was identified in a man aged 50-59 years who received an inactivated influenza vaccine. The V gene is TRBV28, the J gene TRBJ1-5, with D tentatively TRBD1 (5 bases). CDR3 sequence (DNA): TGTGCCAGCAGTTCGACAAAGGGGTTCAATCAGCCCCAGCATTTT. Translating gives CASSSTKGFNQPQHF. Looking up the rest from reference TRBV28 and TRBJ1-5 gives the full variable domain: DVKVTQSSRYLVKRTGEKVFLECVQDMDHENMFWYRQDPGLGLRLIYFSYDVKMKEKGDIPEGYSVSREKKERFSLILESASTNQTSMYLCASSSTKGFNQPQHFGDGTRLSIL.